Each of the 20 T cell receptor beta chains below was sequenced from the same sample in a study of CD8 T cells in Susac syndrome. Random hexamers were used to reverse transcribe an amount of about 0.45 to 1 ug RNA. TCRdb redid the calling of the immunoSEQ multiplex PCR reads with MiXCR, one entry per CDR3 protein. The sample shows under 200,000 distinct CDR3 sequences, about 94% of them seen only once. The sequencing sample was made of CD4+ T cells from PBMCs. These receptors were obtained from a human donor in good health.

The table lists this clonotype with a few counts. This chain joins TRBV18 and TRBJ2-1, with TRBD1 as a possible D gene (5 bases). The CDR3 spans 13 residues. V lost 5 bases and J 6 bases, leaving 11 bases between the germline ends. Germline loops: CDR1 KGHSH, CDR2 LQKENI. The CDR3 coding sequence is TGTGCCAGCTCAGGGCAGGGCGGCAATGAGCAGTTCTTC. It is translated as CASSGQGGNEQFF.

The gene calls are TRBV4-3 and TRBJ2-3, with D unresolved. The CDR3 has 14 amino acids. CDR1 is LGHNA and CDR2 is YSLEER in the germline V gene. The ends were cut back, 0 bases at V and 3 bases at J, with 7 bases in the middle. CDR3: CASSQDRRTDTQYF. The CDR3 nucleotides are TGCGCCAGCAGCCAAGATCGACGGACAGATACGCAGTATTTT.

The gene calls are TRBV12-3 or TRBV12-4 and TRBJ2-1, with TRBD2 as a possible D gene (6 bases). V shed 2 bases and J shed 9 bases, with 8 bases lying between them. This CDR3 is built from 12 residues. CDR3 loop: CASSLRGTEQFF. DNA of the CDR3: TGTGCCAGCAGTTTACGGGGGACTGAGCAGTTCTTC.

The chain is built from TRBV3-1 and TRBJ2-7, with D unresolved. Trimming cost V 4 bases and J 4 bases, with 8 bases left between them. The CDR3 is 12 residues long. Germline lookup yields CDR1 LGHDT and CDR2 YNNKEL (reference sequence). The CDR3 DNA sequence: TGTGCCAGCAGCCTGCAATCTTACGAGCAGTACTTC. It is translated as CASSLQSYEQYF.

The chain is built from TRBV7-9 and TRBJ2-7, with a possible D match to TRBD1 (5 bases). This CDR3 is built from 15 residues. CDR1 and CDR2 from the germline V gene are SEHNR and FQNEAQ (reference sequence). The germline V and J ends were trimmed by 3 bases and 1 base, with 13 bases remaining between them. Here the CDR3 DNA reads TGTGCCAGCAGCTTTACCGGCGCAGGGTCCTACGAGCAGTACTTC. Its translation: CASSFTGAGSYEQYF.

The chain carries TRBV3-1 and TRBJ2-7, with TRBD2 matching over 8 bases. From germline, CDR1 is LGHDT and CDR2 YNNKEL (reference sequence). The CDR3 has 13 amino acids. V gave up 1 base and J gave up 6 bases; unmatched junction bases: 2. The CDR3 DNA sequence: TGTGCCAGCAGCCAAGTGACTAGCGTCGAGCAGTACTTC. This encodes CASSQVTSVEQYF.

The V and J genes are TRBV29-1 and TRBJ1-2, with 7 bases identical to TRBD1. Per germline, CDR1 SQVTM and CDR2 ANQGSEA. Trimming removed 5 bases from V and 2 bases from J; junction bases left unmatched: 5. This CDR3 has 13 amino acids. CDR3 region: CSVQARGNYGYTF. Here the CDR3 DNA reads TGCAGCGTTCAAGCCAGGGGGAACTATGGCTACACCTTC.

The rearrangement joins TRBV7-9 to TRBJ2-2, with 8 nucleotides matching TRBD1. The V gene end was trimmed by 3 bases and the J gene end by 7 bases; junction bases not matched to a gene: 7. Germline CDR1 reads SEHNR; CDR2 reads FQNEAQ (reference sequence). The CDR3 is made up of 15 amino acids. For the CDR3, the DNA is TGTGCCAGCAGCTTCTCAGGGGGCGCGGTCGGGGAGCTGTTTTTT. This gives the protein CASSFSGGAVGELFF.

The CDR3 is CASSALSSVDQYF. In nucleotides, the CDR3 is TGTGCCAGCAGCGCCCTTTCGTCTGTTGACCAGTACTTC. The gene calls are TRBV9 and TRBJ2-5; D is unclear. Germline lookup yields CDR1 SGDLS and CDR2 YYNGEE. With 3 bases removed from V and 10 bases from J, the gap between germline ends came to 16 bases. The CDR3 extends over 13 amino acids.

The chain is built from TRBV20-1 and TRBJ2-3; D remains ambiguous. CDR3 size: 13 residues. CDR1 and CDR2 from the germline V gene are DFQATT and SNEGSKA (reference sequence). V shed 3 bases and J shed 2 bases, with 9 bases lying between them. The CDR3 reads CSASSGNTDTQYF. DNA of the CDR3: TGCAGTGCTAGTTCTGGGAACACAGATACGCAGTATTTT.

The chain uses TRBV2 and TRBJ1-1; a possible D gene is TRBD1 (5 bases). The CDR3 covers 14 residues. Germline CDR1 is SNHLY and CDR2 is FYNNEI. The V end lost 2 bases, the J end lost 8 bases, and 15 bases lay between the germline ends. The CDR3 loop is CASSERSGRVEAFF. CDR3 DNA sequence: TGTGCCAGCAGTGAAAGGTCAGGGAGGGTAGAAGCTTTCTTT.

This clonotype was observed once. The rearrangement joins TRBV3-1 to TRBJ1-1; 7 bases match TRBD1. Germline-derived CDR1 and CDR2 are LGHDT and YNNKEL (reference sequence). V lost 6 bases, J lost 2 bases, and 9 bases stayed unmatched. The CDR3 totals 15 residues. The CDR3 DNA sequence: TGTGCCAGCAGTTCACAGGGGTCCCCAAACACTGAAGCTTTCTTT. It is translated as CASSSQGSPNTEAFF.

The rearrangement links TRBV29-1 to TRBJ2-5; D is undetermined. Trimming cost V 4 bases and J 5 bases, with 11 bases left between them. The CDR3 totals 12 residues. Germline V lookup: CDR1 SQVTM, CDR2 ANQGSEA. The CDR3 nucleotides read TGCAGCGTTGCAACCTCCCCGGAGACCCAGTACTTC. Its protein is CSVATSPETQYF.

The CDR3 reads CASSPRRLGTDTQYF. The CDR3 region has the DNA TGTGCCAGCAGCCCTAGGAGACTGGGCACAGATACGCAGTATTTT. V gene TRBV7-9 combines with J gene TRBJ2-3; D not resolved. Trimming left V 5 bases short and J 1 base short, with 13 bases between. Per the germline V gene, CDR1 is SEHNR and CDR2 is FQNEAQ (reference sequence). The CDR3 is 15 amino acids.

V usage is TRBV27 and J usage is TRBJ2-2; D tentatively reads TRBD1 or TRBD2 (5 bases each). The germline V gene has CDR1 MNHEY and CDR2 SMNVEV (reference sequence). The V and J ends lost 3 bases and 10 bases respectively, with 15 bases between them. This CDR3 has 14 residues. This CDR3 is CASSFDRSGQELFF. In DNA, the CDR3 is TGTGCCAGCAGTTTTGATCGGAGCGGACAGGAGCTGTTTTTT.

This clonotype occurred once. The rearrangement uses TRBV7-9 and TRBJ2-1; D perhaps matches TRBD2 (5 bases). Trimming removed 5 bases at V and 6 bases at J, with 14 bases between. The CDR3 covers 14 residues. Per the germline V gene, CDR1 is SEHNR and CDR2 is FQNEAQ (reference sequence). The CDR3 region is CASSGSGISNEQFF. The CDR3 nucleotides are TGTGCCAGCAGCGGGTCCGGGATTTCCAATGAGCAGTTCTTC.

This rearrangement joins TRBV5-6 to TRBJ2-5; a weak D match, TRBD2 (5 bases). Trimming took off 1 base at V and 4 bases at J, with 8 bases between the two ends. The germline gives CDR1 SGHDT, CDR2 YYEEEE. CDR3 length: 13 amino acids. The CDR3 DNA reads TGTGCCAGCAGCTTGTCGGGGTCAGAGACCCAGTACTTC. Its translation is CASSLSGSETQYF.

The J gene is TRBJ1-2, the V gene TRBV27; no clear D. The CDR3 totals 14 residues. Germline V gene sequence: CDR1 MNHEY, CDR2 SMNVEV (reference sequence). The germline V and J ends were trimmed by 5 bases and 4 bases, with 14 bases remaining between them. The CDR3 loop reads CASSAGPGLYGYTF. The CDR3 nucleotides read TGTGCCAGCAGTGCCGGACCCGGACTCTATGGCTACACCTTC.

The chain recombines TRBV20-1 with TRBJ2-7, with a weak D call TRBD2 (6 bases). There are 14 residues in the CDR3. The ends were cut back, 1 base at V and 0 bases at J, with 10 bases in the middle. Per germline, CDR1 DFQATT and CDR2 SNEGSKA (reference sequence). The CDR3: CSARALGGSYEQYF. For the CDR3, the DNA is TGCAGTGCTAGAGCGCTGGGAGGCTCCTACGAGCAGTACTTC.

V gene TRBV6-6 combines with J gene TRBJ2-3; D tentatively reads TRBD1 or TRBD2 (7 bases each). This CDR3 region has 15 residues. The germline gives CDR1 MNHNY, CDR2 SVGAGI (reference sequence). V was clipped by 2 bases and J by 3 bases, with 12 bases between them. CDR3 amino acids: CASSYGRGGTDTQYF. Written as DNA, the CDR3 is TGTGCCAGCAGTTACGGCAGGGGGGGTACAGATACGCAGTATTTT.